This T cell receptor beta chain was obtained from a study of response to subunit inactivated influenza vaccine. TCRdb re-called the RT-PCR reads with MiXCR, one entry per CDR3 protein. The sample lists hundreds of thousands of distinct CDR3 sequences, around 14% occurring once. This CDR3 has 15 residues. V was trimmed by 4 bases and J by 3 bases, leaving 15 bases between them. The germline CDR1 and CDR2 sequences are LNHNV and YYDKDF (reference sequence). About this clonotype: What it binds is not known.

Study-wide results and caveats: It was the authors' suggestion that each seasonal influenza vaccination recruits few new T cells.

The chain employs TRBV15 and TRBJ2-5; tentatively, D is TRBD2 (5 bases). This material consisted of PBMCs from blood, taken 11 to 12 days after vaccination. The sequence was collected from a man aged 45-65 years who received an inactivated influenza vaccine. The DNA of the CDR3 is TGTGCCACCAGCACCTTAGGACGGGGAGAAGAGACCCAGTACTTC. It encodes CATSTLGRGEETQYF.